This T cell receptor (beta chain) was profiled in a study of human T cells and chemical hapten exposure. Across the whole study: Yields of TCR per sample differed, chiefly owing to small differences in pooled library volume.

The sample's time point: pre-sensitization, week 0. Treatment: therapeutic diphenylcyclopropenone sensitization with weekly scalp DPC. Prior to each patch test being applied, blood was drawn. Donors, patients with alopecia ranging from 18 to 70 years old and judged suitable for DPC, provided samples. Whole blood, unfractionated, served as the material for total RNA extraction. This clonotype was picked up many times. TCRdb used MiXCR to reprocess the RACE reads, holding one entry per CDR3 protein. The sample carries more than 50,000 distinct CDR3 sequences, around 7% recorded once. Germline V gene data show CDR1 as DFQATT and CDR2 as SNEGSKA (reference sequence). The CDR3 has 14 amino acids. The V segment lost 5 bases and the J segment 4 bases; nucleotides outside the gene matches: 7.

J is TRBJ2-3 and V is TRBV20-1; 9 bases fit TRBD2. This sequence originates from a woman in her twenties or thirties with alopecia areata. Some clones in this sample may be carry-over from other donors' samples. This material consisted of whole blood, taken in connection with sensitization to the hapten diphenylcyclopropenone (DPC). CDR3 nucleotide sequence: TGCAGTGCTCCGATAGCGGGGGTAGCAGATACGCAGTATTTT. This gives the protein CSAPIAGVADTQYF.